This is a list of T cell receptor beta chains from one sample in a study of Tregs in tolerant kidney transplant recipients. No antigens are known for them. Libraries were prepared by immunoSEQ multiplex PCR; TCRdb keeps only in-frame clonotypes and omits some of them. Of tens of thousands of clones listed, about 95% are singletons. The sample was Tregs from blood cultured with allogeneic cells. These receptors all come from a human donor in good health. The CDR3 runs from the conserved cysteine through the conserved F or W. Each record gives: D gene, J gene, clone size, V gene, CDR3 protein, CDR3 DNA. D genes are given only for firm matches. Rows give clone size only sometimes, using once, few, many, or a class for an expanded clone.

TRBD2 | TRBJ2-3 | NA | TRBV11-2 | CASSMGLAGEPQYF | TGTGCCAGCAGCATGGGACTAGCGGGGGAGCCGCAGTATTTT
NA | TRBJ1-2 | NA | TRBV5-1 | CASTNGFGYTF | TGCGCCAGCACGAATGGTTTTGGCTACACCTTC
NA | TRBJ1-1 | NA | TRBV30 | CAWSVRRPNTEAFF | TGTGCCTGGAGTGTACGGAGACCGAACACTGAAGCTTTCTTT
NA | TRBJ2-7 | once | TRBV4-1 | CASSQEGSNVYEQYF | TGCGCCAGCAGCCAAGAAGGCTCTAATGTCTACGAGCAGTACTTC
NA | TRBJ2-1 | once | TRBV7-2 | CASSRRYNEQFF | TGTGCCAGCAGCCGAAGGTACAATGAGCAGTTCTTC
NA | TRBJ2-5 | NA | TRBV5-1 | CASSLAAQETQYF | TGCGCCAGCAGCTTGGCGGCTCAAGAGACCCAGTACTTC
NA | TRBJ2-7 | NA | TRBV19 | CASSAPGLLFAEQYF | TGTGCCAGTAGTGCGCCGGGACTCCTGTTTGCCGAGCAGTACTTC
NA | TRBJ2-7 | NA | TRBV2 | CASSERGRSGSYEQYF | TGTGCCAGCAGTGAAAGGGGCAGGTCCGGCTCCTACGAGCAGTACTTC
NA | TRBJ2-2 | few | TRBV27 | CASRRKRGRNTGELFF | TGTGCCAGCAGAAGGAAAAGGGGGAGAAACACCGGGGAGCTGTTTTTT
TRBD1 | TRBJ2-1 | NA | TRBV4-1 | CASSRRTGDLVNEQFF | TGCGCCAGCAGCCGCCGGACAGGGGACCTGGTCAATGAGCAGTTCTTC
NA | TRBJ2-7 | once | TRBV5-1 | CASSPRTGRETLYEQYF | TGCGCCAGCAGCCCTAGGACGGGCAGGGAAACTCTCTACGAGCAGTACTTC
NA | TRBJ1-1 | NA | TRBV11-2 | CASTRVGAGTQAFF | TGTGCCAGCACCCGAGTGGGGGCGGGGACGCAAGCTTTCTTT
NA | TRBJ2-1 | NA | TRBV5-1 | CASSVQGLTYNEQFF | TGCGCCAGCAGCGTCCAGGGGTTAACCTACAATGAGCAGTTCTTC
NA | TRBJ2-7 | once | TRBV4-1 | CASSPNQGIWAYEQYF | TGCGCCAGCAGCCCAAACCAGGGTATTTGGGCCTACGAGCAGTACTTC
NA | TRBJ1-1 | NA | TRBV30 | CAWGGMAAFF | TGTGCCTGGGGGGGGATGGCAGCTTTCTTT
NA | TRBJ1-2 | NA | TRBV27 | CASASGSTDNYGYTF | TGTGCCAGCGCCTCGGGGAGCACGGACAACTATGGCTACACCTTC
NA | TRBJ2-5 | NA | TRBV5-4 | CASSTGRRETQYF | TGTGCCAGCAGCACTGGACGAAGGGAGACCCAGTACTTC
NA | TRBJ2-5 | NA | TRBV10-3 | CAISEWGGEETQYF | TGTGCCATCAGTGAGTGGGGGGGCGAAGAGACCCAGTACTTC
TRBD1 | TRBJ1-5 | once | TRBV9 | CASSAGTGGNQPQHF | TGTGCCAGCAGCGCAGGGACAGGGGGCAATCAGCCCCAGCATTTT
NA | TRBJ1-1 | NA | TRBV6-5 | CASSLMGRAEAFF | TGTGCCAGCAGCCTAATGGGGCGCGCTGAAGCTTTCTTT
NA | TRBJ1-5 | NA | TRBV19 | CASRYRGNQPQHF | TGTGCCAGTAGATACAGGGGCAATCAGCCCCAGCATTTT
NA | TRBJ2-7 | NA | TRBV5-5 | CASSPGAGTNF | TGTGCCAGTAGCCCCGGGGCAGGAACGAACTTC
TRBD2 | TRBJ2-1 | NA | TRBV4-1 | CASGSSGDGGEQFF | TGCGCCAGCGGTTCTAGCGGAGACGGTGGCGAGCAGTTCTTC
NA | TRBJ2-3 | NA | TRBV30 | CAWSPGRRSSDTQYF | TGTGCCTGGAGTCCCGGACGCAGGTCGTCCGATACGCAGTATTTT
TRBD1 | TRBJ1-1 | NA | TRBV5-1 | CASSQGAYTEAFF | TGCGCCAGCAGCCAGGGGGCTTACACTGAAGCTTTCTTT
TRBD1 | TRBJ2-5 | NA | TRBV9 | CASSYPGQGIGETQYF | TGTGCCAGCAGTTACCCGGGACAGGGAATTGGAGAGACCCAGTACTTC
TRBD1 | TRBJ2-7 | NA | TRBV19 | CASSTQTGAYEQYF | TGTGCCAGTAGTACCCAGACAGGGGCCTACGAGCAGTACTTC
NA | TRBJ1-1 | NA | TRBV7-6 | CASSLAPRGNTEAFF | TGTGCCAGCAGCTTAGCGCCCAGGGGGAACACTGAAGCTTTCTTT
NA | TRBJ1-4 | NA | TRBV10-2 | CASSDQEEKLFF | TGCGCCAGCAGTGATCAGGAAGAAAAACTGTTTTTT
TRBD1 | TRBJ2-2 | NA | TRBV5-1 | CASSLAGTGNTGELFF | TGCGCCAGCAGCTTGGCCGGGACAGGGAACACCGGGGAGCTGTTTTTT
NA | TRBJ2-2 | NA | TRBV6-4 | CASSEDYLSTGELFF | TGTGCCAGCAGTGAGGACTACCTGAGCACCGGGGAGCTGTTTTTT
NA | TRBJ1-5 | NA | TRBV6-1 | CASTLGGGNQPQHF | TGTGCCAGCACCCTTGGGGGAGGCAATCAGCCCCAGCATTTT
TRBD1 | TRBJ2-7 | NA | TRBV5-6 | CASSLLGRRGQAYEQYF | TGTGCCAGCAGCTTGTTGGGCAGGCGGGGACAGGCCTACGAGCAGTACTTC
TRBD1 | TRBJ1-4 | NA | TRBV4-1 | CASSRRMDRENEKLFF | TGCGCCAGCAGCCGACGGATGGACAGGGAGAATGAAAAACTGTTTTTT
NA | TRBJ1-2 | NA | TRBV6-1 | CASRFRQNYGYTF | TGTGCCAGCAGGTTTCGACAGAACTATGGCTACACCTTC
TRBD1 | TRBJ1-5 | few | TRBV6-1 | CASNRQGDQPQHF | TGTGCCAGCAACAGACAGGGAGATCAGCCCCAGCATTTT
TRBD1 | TRBJ1-2 | NA | TRBV2 | CASSEVGQGYGYTF | TGTGCCAGCAGTGAAGTGGGACAGGGCTATGGCTACACCTTC
NA | TRBJ2-3 | NA | TRBV4-2 | CASSQDQVRTDTQYF | TGTGCCAGCAGCCAAGATCAAGTGAGGACAGATACGCAGTATTTT
NA | TRBJ2-1 | NA | TRBV18 | CASSPAYNEQFF | TGTGCCAGCTCACCGGCCTACAATGAGCAGTTCTTC
NA | TRBJ1-4 | NA | TRBV27 | CASSSSTGQNEKLFF | TGTGCCAGCAGTTCCTCTACAGGCCAGAATGAAAAACTGTTTTTT
TRBD1 | TRBJ1-1 | NA | TRBV14 | CASSQTRGLNTEAFF | TGTGCCAGCAGCCAAACCAGGGGGCTGAACACTGAAGCTTTCTTT
NA | TRBJ2-1 | NA | TRBV5-5 | CASSLGDISYNEQFF | TGTGCCAGCAGCTTGGGTGACATTTCCTACAATGAGCAGTTCTTC
TRBD2 | TRBJ2-7 | NA | TRBV10-2 | CASILGTSGSYEQYF | TGCGCCAGCATCCTAGGGACTAGCGGGAGTTACGAGCAGTACTTC
TRBD2 | TRBJ2-7 | NA | TRBV5-4 | CASSAGLAGAYEQYF | TGTGCCAGCAGCGCGGGACTAGCGGGGGCCTACGAGCAGTACTTC
NA | TRBJ1-2 | once | TRBV11-3 | CARWRIYYHGYTF | TGTGCCAGGTGGCGGATTTATTACCATGGCTACACCTTC
TRBD1 | TRBJ2-1 | NA | TRBV9 | CASSKWGRTGSYNEQFF | TGTGCCAGCAGCAAATGGGGACGGACAGGCTCCTACAATGAGCAGTTCTTC
NA | TRBJ2-7 | few | TRBV6-1 | CASSTRDSPAYEQYF | TGTGCCAGCAGTACGCGGGACAGTCCAGCCTACGAGCAGTACTTC
NA | TRBJ1-3 | NA | TRBV11-2 | CASSLDLSRNTIYF | TGTGCCAGCAGCTTAGATCTGAGCAGAAACACCATATATTTT